Listed here is a single T cell receptor (beta chain). Sequencing used immunoSEQ multiplex PCR; TCRdb keeps in-frame clones, though not all of them. The sample lists 100,000 to 150,000 clones, under 90% occurring once. The CDR3 spans 13 residues. Germline assignment: CDR1 LNHDA and CDR2 SQIVND (reference sequence). V lost 2 bases and J lost 6; bases outside the gene matches: 0. This sample stems from a study of T cell responses to AZD1222 COVID-19 vaccine. The chain joins TRBV19 to TRBJ1-5; TRBD1 agrees at 8 bases. The sample consisted of peripheral blood, taken on day 0 of AZD1222 vaccination. The source of this sequence is an adult in good health. CDR3: CASSIQGAQPQHF. The CDR3 nucleotides are TGTGCCAGTAGTATACAGGGGGCTCAGCCCCAGCATTTT. The variable domain in full, with the rest retrieved from reference TRBV19 and TRBJ1-5, is DGGITQSPKYLFRKEGQNVTLSCEQNLNHDAMYWYRQDPGQGLRLIYYSQIVNDFQKGDIAEGYSVSREKKESFPLTVTSAQKNPTAFYLCASSIQGAQPQHFGDGTRLSIL.